This T cell receptor (beta chain) was identified in a study of regulatory T cells in long-lasting Graves disease. On the study more broadly: Persistent cases took antithyroid drugs over 5 years and stayed TSH receptor antibody positive. Study observations and caveats: Persistent disease exhibited a predilection for TRBV28, TRBJ1-2 and TRBJ2-5. Since the sample size was small, accuracy may have been reduced.

Time point noted: persistent/refractory GD, antithyroid drugs over 5 years with positive TRAb. Making the TCR library involved RNA that had been extracted from PBMCs. There are 16 residues in the CDR3. Germline CDR1 and CDR2: MDHEN and SYDVKM. Deletions cut 2 bases from V and 1 base from J, with 14 bases between. This clonotype was detected a few times. Its antigen is not known. For TCR beta, libraries came from iRepertoire HTBI primers and Arm-PCR of CDR3 regions. TCRdb analysed the multiplex PCR reads with MiXCR anew, one entry per CDR3 protein. This table holds roughly 500,000 distinct CDR3 sequences, under 25% found once.

The source was peripheral blood mononuclear cells (PBMCs), collected when the disease was refractory, from a patient treated with antithyroid drugs. The chain employs TRBV28 and TRBJ1-2; a possible D gene is TRBD1 (6 bases). The sequence derives from a female donor with Graves disease. The CDR3 here is CASSLGGARHNYGYTF. CDR3 DNA: TGTGCCAGCAGTTTAGGGGGGGCGCGGCATAACTATGGCTACACCTTC.